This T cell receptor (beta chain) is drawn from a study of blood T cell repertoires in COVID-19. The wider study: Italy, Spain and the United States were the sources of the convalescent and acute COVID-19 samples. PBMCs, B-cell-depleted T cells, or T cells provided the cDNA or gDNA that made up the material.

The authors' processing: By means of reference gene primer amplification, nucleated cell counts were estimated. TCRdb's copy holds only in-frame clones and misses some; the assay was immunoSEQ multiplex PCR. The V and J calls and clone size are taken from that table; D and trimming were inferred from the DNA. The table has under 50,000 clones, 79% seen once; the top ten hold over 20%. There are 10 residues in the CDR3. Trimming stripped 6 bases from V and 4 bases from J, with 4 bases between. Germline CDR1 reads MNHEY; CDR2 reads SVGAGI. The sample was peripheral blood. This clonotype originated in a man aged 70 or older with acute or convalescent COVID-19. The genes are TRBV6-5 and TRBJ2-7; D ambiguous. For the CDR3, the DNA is TGTGCCAGCAGCGTATACGAGCAGTACTTC. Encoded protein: CASSVYEQYF.